This T cell receptor (beta chain) was sequenced for a study of blood T cell repertoires in COVID-19 (dated by TCRdb to 2020 to 2022). Regarding the study in general: Samples from collaborators originated in the United States, Italy and Spain and spanned both the acute and convalescent phases of COVID-19. The prospective study material was composed of cDNA or gDNA derived from T cells, B-cell-depleted T cells, or PBMCs. The dataset comprised deeply sampled blood TCRbeta repertoires from subjects exposed to, actively infected with, or recovered from COVID-19. A freely available public database, intended as a resource for researchers studying the immune response to SARS-CoV-2, is where the repertoires were released. The samples were drawn from the first 160 participants of the ongoing ImmuneRACE study and from roughly 1,300 subjects provided by 6 global collaborators. Sample metadata almost always included a de-identified subject ID, COVID-19 status, age in years and sex. Where available, HLA class I and class II types were taken from metadata supplied by the sample provider and were not determined by assay-based typing.

The CDR3 numbers 14 residues from cysteine through phenylalanine. Of all the DNA, just the CDR3 is kept, 42 bases in frame from base 1. From a lookup of the germline V gene, CDR1 and CDR2 are KGHSH and LQKENI. Germline trimming: 10 bases from V, 6 bases from J; junction bases outside gene matches: 10. TCRbeta CDR3 regions were amplified from genomic DNA by means of the immunoSEQ Assay, a bias-controlled multiplex PCR. The original methods were these. Within the assay, amplification of reference gene primers was used to estimate how many nucleated cells each sample contained. Sequence reads were collapsed and filtered to measure the absolute abundance of every unique TCRbeta CDR3 rearrangement. For each sample, productive Simpson clonality was calculated as the square root of Simpson's diversity index across productive rearrangements. TCRdb re-hosts the immuneACCESS table, in-frame sequences only. Its copies lack some clones; in the studies checked, an unresolved V gene accounts for under half of them, and the cause for the rest is not known. V, J and clone size derive from that table, while D and trimming were established from the DNA sequence. Within this sample are about 210,000 clones, with about nine tenths of them counted one time only. Approximately 0.7% of the sample is taken by the ten largest.

Study-level results and caveats: The amount of clinical and demographic metadata varied by source and participant and was provided uncurated.

Regarding this clone: Its antigen is unknown. Base-call qualities are not available, and no considerably larger clone is one nucleotide away.

Each collaborating institution followed its own protocols to collect whole blood in K2EDTA tubes. For TCRbeta analysis, collaborator samples were shipped as frozen whole blood, as isolated PBMCs, or as DNA extracted from either sample type. The receptor chain draws on TRBV18 and TRBJ1-4, with 8 central nucleotides matching TRBD1. Sample: peripheral blood. The TCR was taken from a man in his forties with acute or convalescent COVID-19. The sequence in DNA is TGTGCCACCAAAACCGGGACAGGTGATGAAAAACTGTTTTTT. This gives the protein CATKTGTGDEKLFF.